This T cell receptor (beta chain) was found in a study of cytotoxic CD8 clonotypes in ibrutinib-treated CLL. The CDR3 consists of 10 residues. V shed 6 bases and J shed 6 bases, with 8 bases lying between them. CDR1 is DFQATT and CDR2 is SNEGSKA in the germline V gene (reference sequence). Sequencing was performed with immunoSEQ multiplex PCR; in TCRdb, only in-frame clones are kept and a portion is missing. The sample includes around 140,000 clones, over 75% of them seen just once. The source of this sequence is a human donor with chronic lymphocytic leukemia. The rearrangement joins TRBV20-1 to TRBJ2-5; perhaps D is TRBD1 or TRBD2 (5 bases each). Material: PBMCs, obtained after 36 months of ibrutinib treatment. DNA of the CDR3: TGCAGTGCCCCGGGGCAGACCCAGTACTTC. This gives the protein CSAPGQTQYF.